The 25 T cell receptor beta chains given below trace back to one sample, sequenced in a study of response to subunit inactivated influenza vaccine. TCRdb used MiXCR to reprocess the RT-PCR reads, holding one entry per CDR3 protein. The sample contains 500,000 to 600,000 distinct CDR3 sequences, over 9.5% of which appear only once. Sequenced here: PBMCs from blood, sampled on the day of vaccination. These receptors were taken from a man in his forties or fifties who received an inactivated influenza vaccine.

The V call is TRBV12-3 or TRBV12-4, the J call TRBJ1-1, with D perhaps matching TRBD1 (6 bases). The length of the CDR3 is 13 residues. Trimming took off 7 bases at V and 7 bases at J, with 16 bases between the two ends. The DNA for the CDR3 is TGTGCCAGCACCGTGTCGGGGGCGATTGAAGCTTTCTTT. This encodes CASTVSGAIEAFF.

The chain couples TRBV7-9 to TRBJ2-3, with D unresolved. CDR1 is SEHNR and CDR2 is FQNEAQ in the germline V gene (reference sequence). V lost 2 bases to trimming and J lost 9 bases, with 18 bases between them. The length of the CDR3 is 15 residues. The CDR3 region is CASSLLFSRNGTQYF. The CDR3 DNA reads TGTGCCAGCAGCTTATTATTTTCGAGAAACGGAACGCAGTATTTT.

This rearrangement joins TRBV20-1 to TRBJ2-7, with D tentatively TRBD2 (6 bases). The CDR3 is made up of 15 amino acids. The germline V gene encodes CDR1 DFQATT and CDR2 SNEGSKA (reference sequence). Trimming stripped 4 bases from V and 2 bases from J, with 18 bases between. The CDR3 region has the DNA TGCAGTGCTACAAAACCGGGACTGGGGACCTACGAGCAGTACTTC. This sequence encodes CSATKPGLGTYEQYF.

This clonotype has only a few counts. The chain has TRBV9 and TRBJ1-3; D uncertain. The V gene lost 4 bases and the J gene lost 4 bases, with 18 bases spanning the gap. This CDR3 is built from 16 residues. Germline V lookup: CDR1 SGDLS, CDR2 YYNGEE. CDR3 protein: CASSPDRRTVGNTIYF. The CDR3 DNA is TGTGCCAGCAGCCCGGACCGCCGGACGGTGGGAAACACCATATATTTT.

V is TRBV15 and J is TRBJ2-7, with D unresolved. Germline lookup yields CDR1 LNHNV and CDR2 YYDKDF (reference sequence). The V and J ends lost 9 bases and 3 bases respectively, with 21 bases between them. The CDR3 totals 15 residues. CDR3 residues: CATKLEAGTHYEQYF. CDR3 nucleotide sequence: TGTGCCACAAAACTCGAAGCAGGAACTCACTACGAGCAGTACTTC.

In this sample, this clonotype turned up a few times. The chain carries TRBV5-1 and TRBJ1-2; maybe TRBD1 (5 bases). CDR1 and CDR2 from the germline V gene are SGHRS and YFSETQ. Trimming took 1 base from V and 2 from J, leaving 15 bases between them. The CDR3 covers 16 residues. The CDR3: CASSLTPGPQNYGYTF. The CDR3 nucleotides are TGCGCCAGCAGCTTGACCCCGGGGCCACAGAACTATGGCTACACCTTC.

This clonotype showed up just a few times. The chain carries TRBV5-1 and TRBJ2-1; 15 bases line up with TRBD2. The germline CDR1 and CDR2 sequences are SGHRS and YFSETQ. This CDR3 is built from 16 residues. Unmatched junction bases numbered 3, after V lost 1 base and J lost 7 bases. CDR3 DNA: TGCGCCAGCAGCTTGATGGGGACTAGCGGGAGGAATGAGCAGTTCTTC. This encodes CASSLMGTSGRNEQFF.

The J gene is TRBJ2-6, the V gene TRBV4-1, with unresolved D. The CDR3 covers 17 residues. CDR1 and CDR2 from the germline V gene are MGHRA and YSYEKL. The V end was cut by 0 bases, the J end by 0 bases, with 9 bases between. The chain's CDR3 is CASSQDYTASGANVLTF. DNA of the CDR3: TGCGCCAGCAGCCAAGACTATACGGCCTCTGGGGCCAACGTCCTGACTTTC.

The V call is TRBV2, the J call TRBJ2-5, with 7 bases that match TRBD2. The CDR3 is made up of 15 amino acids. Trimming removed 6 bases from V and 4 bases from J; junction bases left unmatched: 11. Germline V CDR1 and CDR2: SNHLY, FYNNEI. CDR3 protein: CASRHRGGPRETQYF. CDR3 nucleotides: TGTGCCAGCAGACATCGCGGGGGACCGAGAGAGACCCAGTACTTC.

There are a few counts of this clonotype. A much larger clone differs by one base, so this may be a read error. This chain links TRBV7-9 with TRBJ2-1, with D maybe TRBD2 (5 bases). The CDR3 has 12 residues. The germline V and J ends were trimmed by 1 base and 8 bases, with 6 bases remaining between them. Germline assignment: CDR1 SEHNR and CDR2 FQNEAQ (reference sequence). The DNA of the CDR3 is TGTGCCAGCAGCTTAGAGCGGTATGAGCAGTTCTTC. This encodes CASSLERYEQFF.

This CDR3 reads CASSENPGTGSSPLHF. The CDR3 bases are TGTGCCAGCAGTGAAAATCCCGGGACAGGGTCTTCACCCCTCCACTTT. The V and J genes are TRBV2 and TRBJ1-6, with TRBD1 matching 9 bases. Germline trimming cut 2 bases from V and 9 bases from J; bases unmatched to any gene: 8. The germline V gene encodes CDR1 SNHLY and CDR2 FYNNEI. CDR3 size: 16 residues.

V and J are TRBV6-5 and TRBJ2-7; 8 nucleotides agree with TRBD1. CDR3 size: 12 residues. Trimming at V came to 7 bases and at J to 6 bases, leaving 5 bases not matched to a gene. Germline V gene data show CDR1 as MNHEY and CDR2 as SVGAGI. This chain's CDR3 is CASKQGEREQYF. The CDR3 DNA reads TGTGCCAGCAAACAGGGGGAGCGCGAGCAGTACTTC.

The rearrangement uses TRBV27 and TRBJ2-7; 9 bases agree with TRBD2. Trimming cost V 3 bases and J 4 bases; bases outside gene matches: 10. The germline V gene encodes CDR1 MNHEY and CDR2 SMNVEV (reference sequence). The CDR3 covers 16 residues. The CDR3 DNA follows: TGTGCCAGCAGTTTCTTATCCAGCGGGGGGTATTACGAGCAGTACTTC. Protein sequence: CASSFLSSGGYYEQYF.

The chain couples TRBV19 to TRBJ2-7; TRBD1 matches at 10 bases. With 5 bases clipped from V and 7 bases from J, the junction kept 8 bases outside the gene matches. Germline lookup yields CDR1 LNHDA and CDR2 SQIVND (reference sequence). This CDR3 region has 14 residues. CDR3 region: CASSPGQGIGEQYF. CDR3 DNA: TGTGCCAGTAGTCCGGGACAGGGGATCGGGGAGCAGTACTTC.

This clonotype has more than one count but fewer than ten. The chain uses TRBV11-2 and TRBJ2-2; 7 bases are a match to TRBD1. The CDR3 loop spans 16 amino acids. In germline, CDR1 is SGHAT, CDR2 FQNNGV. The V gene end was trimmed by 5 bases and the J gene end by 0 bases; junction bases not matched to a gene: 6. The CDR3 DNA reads TGTGCCAGCAGCGTAAGACAGGGATCGAACACCGGGGAGCTGTTTTTT. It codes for CASSVRQGSNTGELFF.

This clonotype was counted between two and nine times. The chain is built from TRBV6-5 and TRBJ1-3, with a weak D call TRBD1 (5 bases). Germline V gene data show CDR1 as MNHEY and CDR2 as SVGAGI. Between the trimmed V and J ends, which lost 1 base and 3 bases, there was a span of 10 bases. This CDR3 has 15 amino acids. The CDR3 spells CASSYFGGDGNTIYF. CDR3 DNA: TGTGCCAGCAGTTACTTCGGGGGAGATGGAAACACCATATATTTT.

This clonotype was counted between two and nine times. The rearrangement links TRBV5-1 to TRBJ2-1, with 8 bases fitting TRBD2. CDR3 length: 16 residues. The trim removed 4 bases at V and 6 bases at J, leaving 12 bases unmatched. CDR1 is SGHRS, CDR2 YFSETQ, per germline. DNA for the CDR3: TGCGCCAGCAGCCTAGGGACTAGGGTCAACATCAATGAGCAGTTCTTC. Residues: CASSLGTRVNINEQFF.

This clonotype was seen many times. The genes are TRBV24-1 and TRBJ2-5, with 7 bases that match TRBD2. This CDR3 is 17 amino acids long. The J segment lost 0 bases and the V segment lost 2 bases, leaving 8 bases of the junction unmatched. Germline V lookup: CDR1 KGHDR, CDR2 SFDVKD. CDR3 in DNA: TGTGCCACCAGTGATTCTTTCAGCGGGATAAACCAAGAGACCCAGTACTTC. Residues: CATSDSFSGINQETQYF.

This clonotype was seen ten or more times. CDR3 loop: CASSLRGLSTEAFF. In DNA form, the CDR3 reads TGTGCCAGCAGCCTAAGGGGGCTGAGCACTGAAGCTTTCTTT. V and J are TRBV12-3 or TRBV12-4 and TRBJ1-1; 7 bases are shared with TRBD1. With V trimmed by 6 bases and J by 4 bases, 8 bases remained unmatched. This CDR3 has 14 residues.

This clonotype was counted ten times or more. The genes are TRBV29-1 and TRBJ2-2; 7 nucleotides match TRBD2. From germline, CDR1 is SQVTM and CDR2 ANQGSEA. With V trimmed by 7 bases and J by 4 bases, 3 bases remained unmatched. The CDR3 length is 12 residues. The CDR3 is CSGGGATGELFF. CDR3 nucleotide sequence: TGCAGCGGGGGGGGAGCCACCGGGGAGCTGTTTTTT.

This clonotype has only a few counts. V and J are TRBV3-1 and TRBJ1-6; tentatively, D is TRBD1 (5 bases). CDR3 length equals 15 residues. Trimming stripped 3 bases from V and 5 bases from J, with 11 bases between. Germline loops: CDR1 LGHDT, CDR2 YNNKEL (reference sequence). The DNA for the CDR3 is TGTGCCAGCAGCCAGGGGACTCCGAATAATTCACCCCTCCACTTT. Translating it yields CASSQGTPNNSPLHF.

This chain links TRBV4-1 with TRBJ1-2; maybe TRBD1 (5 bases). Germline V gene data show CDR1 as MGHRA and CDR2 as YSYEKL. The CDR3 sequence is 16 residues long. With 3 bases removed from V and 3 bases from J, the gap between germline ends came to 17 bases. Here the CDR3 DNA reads TGCGCCAGCAGCCAGACCAGGGAAGTTTATGACTATGGCTACACCTTC. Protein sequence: CASSQTREVYDYGYTF.

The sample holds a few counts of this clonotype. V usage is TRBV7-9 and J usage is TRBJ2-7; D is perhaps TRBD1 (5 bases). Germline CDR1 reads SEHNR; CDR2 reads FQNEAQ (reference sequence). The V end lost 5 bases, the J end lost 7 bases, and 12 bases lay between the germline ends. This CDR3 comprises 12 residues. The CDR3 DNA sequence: TGTGCCAGCAGCCAACAACAGGTGGAGCAGTACTTC. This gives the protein CASSQQQVEQYF.

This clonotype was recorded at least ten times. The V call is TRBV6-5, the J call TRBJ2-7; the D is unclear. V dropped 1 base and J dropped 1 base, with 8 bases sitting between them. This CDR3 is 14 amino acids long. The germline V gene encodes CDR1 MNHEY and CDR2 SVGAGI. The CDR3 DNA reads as TGTGCCAGCAGTTACTATATCGGATCCTACGAGCAGTACTTC. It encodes CASSYYIGSYEQYF.

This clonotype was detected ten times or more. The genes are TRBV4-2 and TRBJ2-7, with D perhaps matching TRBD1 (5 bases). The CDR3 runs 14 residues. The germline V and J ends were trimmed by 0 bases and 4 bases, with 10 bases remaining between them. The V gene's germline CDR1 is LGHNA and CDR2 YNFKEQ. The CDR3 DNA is TGTGCCAGCAGCCAAGATATAGGGGCTTACGAGCAGTACTTC. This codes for CASSQDIGAYEQYF.